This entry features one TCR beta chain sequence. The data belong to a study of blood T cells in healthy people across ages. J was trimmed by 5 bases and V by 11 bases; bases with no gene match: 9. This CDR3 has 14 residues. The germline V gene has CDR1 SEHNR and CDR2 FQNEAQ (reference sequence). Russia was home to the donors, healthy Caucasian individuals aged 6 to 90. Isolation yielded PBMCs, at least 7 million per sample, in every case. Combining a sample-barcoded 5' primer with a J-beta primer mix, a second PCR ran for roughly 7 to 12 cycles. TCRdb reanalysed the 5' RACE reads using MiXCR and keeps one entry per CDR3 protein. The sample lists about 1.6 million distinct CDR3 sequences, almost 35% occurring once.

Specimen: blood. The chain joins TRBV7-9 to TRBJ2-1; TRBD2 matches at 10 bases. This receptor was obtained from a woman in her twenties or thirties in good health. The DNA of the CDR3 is TGTGCCTGCAATGGACTAGCGGCGGACAATGAGCAGTTCTTC. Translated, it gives CACNGLAADNEQFF. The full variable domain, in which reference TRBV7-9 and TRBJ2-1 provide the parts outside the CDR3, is DTGVSQNPRHKITKRGQNVTFRCDPISEHNRLYWYRQTLGQGPEFLTYFQNEAQLEKSRLLSDRFSAERPKGSFSTLEIQRTEQGDSAMYLCACNGLAADNEQFFGPGTRLTVL.